This TCR beta chain was recovered during a study of spatial heterogeneity in lung cancer. Study-wide background: Matched bulk RNA-seq provided a T cell module score, and TCR transcript counts in tumor regions correlated strongly with it. Regarding the study as a whole: Counts that tracked tumor mutation counts were those of expanded intratumoral alpha and beta TCRs. The study estimated around 7.1% alpha and 12% to 15% beta chain coverage of tumor T cells.

Documented time point: sample taken at primary tumor resection. Single TCR cDNA molecules each had their own unique molecular identifier. TCRdb passed the 5' RACE reads through MiXCR, listing each CDR3 protein once. The table records about 3,000 distinct CDR3 sequences, about 5.4% of them present only once. In regard to this clonotype: The antigen remains undetermined.

V was cut by 0 bases and J by 0 bases, with 10 bases left in between. CDR1 and CDR2 (germline): SGHRS, YFSETQ. There are 17 residues in the CDR3. The material was lung tumor tissue, obtained at surgery. The TCR originated in a female donor with early-stage non-small cell lung cancer. The J gene is TRBJ2-6, the V gene TRBV5-1; D unresolved. The CDR3 loop is CASSLVFLGSGANVLTF. Here the CDR3 DNA reads TGCGCCAGCAGCTTGGTTTTTCTGGGCTCTGGGGCCAACGTCCTGACTTTC.